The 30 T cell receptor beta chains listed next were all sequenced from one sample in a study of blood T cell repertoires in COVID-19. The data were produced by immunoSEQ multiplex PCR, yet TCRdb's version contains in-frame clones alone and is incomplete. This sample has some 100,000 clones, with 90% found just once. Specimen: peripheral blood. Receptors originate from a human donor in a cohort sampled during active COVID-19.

Here the CDR3 reads CASRGLTETQYF. The CDR3 region has the DNA TGTGCCAGCAGGGGCCTGACAGAGACCCAGTACTTC. The chain joins TRBV6-6 to TRBJ2-5; D remains unclear. Germline CDR1 reads MNHNY; CDR2 reads SVGAGI (reference sequence). Trimming stripped 6 bases from V and 4 bases from J, with 9 bases between. The CDR3 is made up of 12 amino acids.

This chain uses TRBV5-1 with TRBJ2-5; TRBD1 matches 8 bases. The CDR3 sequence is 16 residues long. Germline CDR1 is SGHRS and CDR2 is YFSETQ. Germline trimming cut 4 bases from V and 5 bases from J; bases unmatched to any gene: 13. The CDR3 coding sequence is TGCGCCAGCAGCCATCGCCGGGACAGGTGGGACGAGACCCAGTACTTC. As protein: CASSHRRDRWDETQYF.

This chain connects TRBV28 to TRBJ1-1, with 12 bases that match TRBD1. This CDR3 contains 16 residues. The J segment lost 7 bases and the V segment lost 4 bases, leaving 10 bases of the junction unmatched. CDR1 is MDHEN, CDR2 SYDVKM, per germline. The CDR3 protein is CASSSGQGASSGEAFF. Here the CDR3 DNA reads TGTGCCAGCAGTTCGGGACAGGGGGCAAGTTCGGGTGAAGCTTTCTTT.

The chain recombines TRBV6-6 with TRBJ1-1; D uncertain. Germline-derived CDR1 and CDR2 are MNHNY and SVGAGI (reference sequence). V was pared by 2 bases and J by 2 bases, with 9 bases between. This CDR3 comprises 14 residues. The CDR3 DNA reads TGTGCCAGCAGTTACCACGGCGGTAACACTGAAGCTTTCTTT. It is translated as CASSYHGGNTEAFF.

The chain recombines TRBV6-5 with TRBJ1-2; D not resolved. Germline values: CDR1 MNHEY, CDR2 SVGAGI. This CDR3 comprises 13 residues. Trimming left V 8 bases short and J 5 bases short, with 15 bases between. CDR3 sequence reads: CASAPGIGYGYTF. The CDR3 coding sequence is TGTGCCAGCGCGCCGGGTATCGGTTATGGCTACACCTTC.

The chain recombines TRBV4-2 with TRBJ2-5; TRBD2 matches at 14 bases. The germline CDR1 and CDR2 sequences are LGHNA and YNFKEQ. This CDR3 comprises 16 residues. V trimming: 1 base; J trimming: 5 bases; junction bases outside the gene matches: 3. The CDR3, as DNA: TGTGCCAGCAGCCAAGCGACTAGCGGGGGGGCCGAGACCCAGTACTTC. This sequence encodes CASSQATSGGAETQYF.

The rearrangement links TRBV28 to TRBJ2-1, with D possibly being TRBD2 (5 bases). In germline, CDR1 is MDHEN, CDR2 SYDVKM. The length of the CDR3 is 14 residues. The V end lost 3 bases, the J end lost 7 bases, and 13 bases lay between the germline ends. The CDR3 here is CASSFRLAGNEQFF. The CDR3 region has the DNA TGTGCCAGCAGTTTCAGGCTAGCTGGTAATGAGCAGTTCTTC.

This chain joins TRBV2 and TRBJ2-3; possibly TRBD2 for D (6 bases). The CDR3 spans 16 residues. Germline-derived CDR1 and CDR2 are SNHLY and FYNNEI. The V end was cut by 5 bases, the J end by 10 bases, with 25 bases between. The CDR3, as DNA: TGTGCCAGCAGTATTTCCCCGGGGGTCTCCGTCCTCGCGCAGTATTTT. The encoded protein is CASSISPGVSVLAQYF.

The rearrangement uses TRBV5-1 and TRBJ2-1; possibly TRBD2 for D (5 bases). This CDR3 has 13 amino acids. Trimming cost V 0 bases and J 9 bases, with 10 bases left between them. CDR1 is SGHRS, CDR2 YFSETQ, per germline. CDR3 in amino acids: CASSLDRAGEQFF. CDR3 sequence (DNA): TGCGCCAGCAGCTTGGACCGGGCGGGTGAGCAGTTCTTC.

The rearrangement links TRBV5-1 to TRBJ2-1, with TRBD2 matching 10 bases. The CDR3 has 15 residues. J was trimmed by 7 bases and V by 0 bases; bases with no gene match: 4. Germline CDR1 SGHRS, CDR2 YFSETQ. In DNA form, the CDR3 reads TGCGCCAGCAGCTTGGACCCGACTAGCGGGAATGAGCAGTTCTTC. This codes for CASSLDPTSGNEQFF.

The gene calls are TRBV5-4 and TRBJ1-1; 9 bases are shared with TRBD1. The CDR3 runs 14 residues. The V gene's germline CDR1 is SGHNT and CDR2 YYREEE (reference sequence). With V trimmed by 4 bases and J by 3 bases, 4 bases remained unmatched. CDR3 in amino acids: CASSTGGGDTEAFF. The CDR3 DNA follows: TGTGCCAGCAGCACAGGGGGCGGGGACACTGAAGCTTTCTTT.

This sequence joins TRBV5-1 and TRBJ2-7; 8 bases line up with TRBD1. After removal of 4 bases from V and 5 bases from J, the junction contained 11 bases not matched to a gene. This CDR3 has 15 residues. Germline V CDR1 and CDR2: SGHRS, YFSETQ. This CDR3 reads CASSQTGAGRHEQYF. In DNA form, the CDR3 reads TGCGCCAGCAGCCAGACAGGGGCCGGACGTCACGAGCAGTACTTC. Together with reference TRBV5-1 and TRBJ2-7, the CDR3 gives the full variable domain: KAGVTQTPRYLIKTRGQQVTLSCSPISGHRSVSWYQQTPGQGLQFLFEYFSETQRNKGNFPGRFSGRQFSNSRSEMNVSTLELGDSALYLCASSQTGAGRHEQYFGPGTRLTVT.

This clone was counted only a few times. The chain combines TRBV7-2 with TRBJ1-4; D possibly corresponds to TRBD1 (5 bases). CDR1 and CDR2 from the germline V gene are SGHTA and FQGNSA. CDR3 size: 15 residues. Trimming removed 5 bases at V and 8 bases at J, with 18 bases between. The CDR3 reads CASSGVKGVREKLFF. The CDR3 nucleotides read TGTGCCAGCAGCGGAGTAAAAGGGGTTAGAGAAAAACTGTTTTTT.

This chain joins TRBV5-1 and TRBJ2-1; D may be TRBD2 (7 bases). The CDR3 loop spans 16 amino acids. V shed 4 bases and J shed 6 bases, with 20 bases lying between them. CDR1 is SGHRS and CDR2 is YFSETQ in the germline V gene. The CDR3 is CASSPEGGGIRNEQFF. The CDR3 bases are TGCGCCAGCAGCCCCGAGGGGGGGGGCATTCGCAATGAGCAGTTCTTC.

Written as DNA, the CDR3 is TGTGCCAGCAGCTCTCCCCAGGGGCTGTACACTGAAGCTTTCTTT. As protein: CASSSPQGLYTEAFF. The V call is TRBV5-4, the J call TRBJ1-1; TRBD1 might be the D (6 bases). Germline CDR1 and CDR2: SGHNT and YYREEE (reference sequence). The V gene lost 3 bases and the J gene lost 3 bases, with 15 bases spanning the gap. The length of the CDR3 is 15 residues.

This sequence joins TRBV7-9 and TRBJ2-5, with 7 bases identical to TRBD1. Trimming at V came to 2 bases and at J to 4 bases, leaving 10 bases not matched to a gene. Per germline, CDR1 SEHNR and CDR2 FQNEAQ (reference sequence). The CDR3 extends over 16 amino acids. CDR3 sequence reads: CASSLTQGVLGETQYF. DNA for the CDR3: TGTGCCAGCAGCTTAACCCAGGGGGTTCTGGGAGAGACCCAGTACTTC.

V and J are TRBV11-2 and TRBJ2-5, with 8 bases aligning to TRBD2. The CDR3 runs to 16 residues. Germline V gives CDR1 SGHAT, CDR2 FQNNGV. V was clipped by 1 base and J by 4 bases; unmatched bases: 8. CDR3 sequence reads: CASSLGGGGPSETQYF. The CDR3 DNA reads TGTGCCAGCAGCTTAGGAGGCGGGGGGCCCTCAGAGACCCAGTACTTC.

The CDR3 bases are TGTGCCAGCAGCCAAGATTACAGGGCCACAGATACGCAGTATTTT. Amino acid sequence: CASSQDYRATDTQYF. The J gene is TRBJ2-3, the V gene TRBV14, with TRBD1 as a possible D gene (6 bases). V was pared by 0 bases and J by 2 bases, with 9 bases between. The CDR3 loop spans 15 amino acids. Germline V gene sequence: CDR1 SGHDN, CDR2 FVKESK.

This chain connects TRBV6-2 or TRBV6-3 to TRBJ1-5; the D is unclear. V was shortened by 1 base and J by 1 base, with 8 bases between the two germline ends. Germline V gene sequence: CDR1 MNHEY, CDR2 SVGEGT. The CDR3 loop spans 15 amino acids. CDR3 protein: CASSYYIKSNQPQHF. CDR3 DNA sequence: TGTGCCAGCAGTTACTACATTAAGAGCAATCAGCCCCAGCATTTT.

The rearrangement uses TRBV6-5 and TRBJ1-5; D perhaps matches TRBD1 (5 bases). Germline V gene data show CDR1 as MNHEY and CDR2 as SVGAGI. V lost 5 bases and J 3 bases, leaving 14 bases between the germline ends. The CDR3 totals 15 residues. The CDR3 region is CASSTGTSDNQPQHF. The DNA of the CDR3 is TGTGCCAGCAGTACCGGGACTTCCGACAATCAGCCCCAGCATTTT.

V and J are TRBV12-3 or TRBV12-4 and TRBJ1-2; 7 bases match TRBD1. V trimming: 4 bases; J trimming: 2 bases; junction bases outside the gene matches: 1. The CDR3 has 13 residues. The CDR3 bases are TGTGCCAGCAGTTGGGGACAGAACTATGGCTACACCTTC. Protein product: CASSWGQNYGYTF.

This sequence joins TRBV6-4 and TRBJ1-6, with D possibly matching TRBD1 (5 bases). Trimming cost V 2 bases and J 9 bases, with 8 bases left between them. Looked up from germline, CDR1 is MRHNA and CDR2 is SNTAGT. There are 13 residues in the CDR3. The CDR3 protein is CASSDAQGSPLHF. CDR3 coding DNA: TGTGCCAGCAGTGACGCCCAGGGTTCACCCCTCCACTTT.

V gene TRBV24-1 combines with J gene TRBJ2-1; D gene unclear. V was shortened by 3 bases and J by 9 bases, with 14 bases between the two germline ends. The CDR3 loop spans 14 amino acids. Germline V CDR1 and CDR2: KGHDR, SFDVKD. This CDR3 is CATSDLDISSEQFF. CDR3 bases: TGTGCCACCAGTGATCTAGATATTTCTTCTGAGCAGTTCTTC.

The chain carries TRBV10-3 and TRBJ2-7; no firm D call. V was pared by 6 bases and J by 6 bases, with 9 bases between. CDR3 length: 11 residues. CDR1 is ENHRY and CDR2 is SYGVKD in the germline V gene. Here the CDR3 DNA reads TGTGCCATCAGACTCGGTGGCGAGCAGTACTTC. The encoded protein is CAIRLGGEQYF.

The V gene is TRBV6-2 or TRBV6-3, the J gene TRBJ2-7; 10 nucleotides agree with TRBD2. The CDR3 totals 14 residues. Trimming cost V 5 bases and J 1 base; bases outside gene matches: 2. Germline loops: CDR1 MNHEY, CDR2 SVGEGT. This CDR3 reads CASSLAGVSYEQYF. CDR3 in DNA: TGTGCCAGCAGTCTAGCGGGAGTGTCCTACGAGCAGTACTTC.

CDR3 residues: CASSERREHEQYF. CDR3 sequence (DNA): TGTGCCAGCAGTGAACGGCGGGAGCACGAGCAGTACTTC. The chain has TRBV6-1 and TRBJ2-7, with TRBD2 identical over 7 bases. This CDR3 spans 13 amino acids. The V gene end was trimmed by 2 bases and the J gene end by 5 bases; junction bases not matched to a gene: 3. The V gene's germline CDR1 is MNHNS and CDR2 SASEGT.

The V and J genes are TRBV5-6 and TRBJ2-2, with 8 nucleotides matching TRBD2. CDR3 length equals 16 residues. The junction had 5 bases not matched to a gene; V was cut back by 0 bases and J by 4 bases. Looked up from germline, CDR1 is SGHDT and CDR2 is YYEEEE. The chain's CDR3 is CASSLDLRGGTGELFF. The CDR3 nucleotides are TGTGCCAGCAGCTTGGATTTACGGGGGGGCACCGGGGAGCTGTTTTTT.

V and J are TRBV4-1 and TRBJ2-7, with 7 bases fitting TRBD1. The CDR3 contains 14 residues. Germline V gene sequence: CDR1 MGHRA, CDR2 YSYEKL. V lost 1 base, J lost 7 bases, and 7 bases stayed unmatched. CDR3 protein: CASSQATGVEEQYF. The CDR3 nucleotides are TGCGCCAGCAGCCAAGCTACAGGGGTAGAAGAGCAGTACTTC.

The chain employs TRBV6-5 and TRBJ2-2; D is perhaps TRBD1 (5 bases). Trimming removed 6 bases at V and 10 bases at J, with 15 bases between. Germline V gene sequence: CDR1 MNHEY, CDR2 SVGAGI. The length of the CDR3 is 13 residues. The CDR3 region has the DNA TGTGCCAGCAGGAGGACACCCCTCTTGGAGCTGTTTTTT. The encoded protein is CASRRTPLLELFF.

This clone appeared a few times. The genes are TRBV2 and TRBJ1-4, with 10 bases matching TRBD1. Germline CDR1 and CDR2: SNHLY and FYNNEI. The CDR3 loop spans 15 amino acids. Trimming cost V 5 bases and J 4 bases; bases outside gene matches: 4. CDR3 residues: CASSRDRGDNEKLFF. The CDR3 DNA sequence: TGTGCCAGCAGTAGGGACAGGGGAGATAATGAAAAACTGTTTTTT.